Here is one TCR beta chain with its context. Using immunoSEQ multiplex PCR, the repertoire was profiled, and TCRdb retains in-frame clones only, with some absent. The sample shows about 95,000 clones, around 88% of them seen only once. Germline V gene lookup returns CDR1 GTSNPN and CDR2 SVGIG (reference sequence). Trimming stripped 0 bases from V and 3 bases from J, with 15 bases between. The CDR3 spans 16 residues. The data are from a study of radiation and T cells in renal cell carcinoma. Time point meaning: baseline pretreatment blood. This sample's treatment: 15 Gy SBRT to primary tumor, nephrectomy 4 weeks later.

Sequenced material: blood, taken from a patient whose treatment included radiotherapy and nephrectomy. The TCR was taken from a man in his fifties with renal cell carcinoma. The chain is built from TRBV30 and TRBJ2-1; D is possibly TRBD1 (5 bases). The CDR3, as DNA: TGTGCCTGGAGTGTACTTGGGCAGGGTGGCTACAATGAGCAGTTCTTC. As protein: CAWSVLGQGGYNEQFF. Full variable domain (outside the CDR3, taken from reference TRBV30 and TRBJ2-1): SQTIHQWPATLVQPVGSPLSLECTVEGTSNPNLYWYRQAAGRGLQLLFYSVGIGQISSEVPQNLSASRPQDRQFILSSKKLLLSDSGFYLCAWSVLGQGGYNEQFFGPGTRLTVL.